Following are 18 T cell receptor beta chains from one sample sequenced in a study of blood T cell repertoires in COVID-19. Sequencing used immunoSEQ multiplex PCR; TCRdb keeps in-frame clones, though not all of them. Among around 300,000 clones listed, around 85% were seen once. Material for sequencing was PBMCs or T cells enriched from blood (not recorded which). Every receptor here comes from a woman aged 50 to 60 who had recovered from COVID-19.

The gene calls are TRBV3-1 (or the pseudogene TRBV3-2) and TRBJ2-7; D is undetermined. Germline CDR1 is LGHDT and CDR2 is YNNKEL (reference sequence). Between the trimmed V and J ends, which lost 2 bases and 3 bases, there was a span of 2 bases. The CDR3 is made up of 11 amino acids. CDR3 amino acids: CASSQHYEQYF. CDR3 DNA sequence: TGTGCCAGCAGCCAACACTACGAGCAGTACTTC.

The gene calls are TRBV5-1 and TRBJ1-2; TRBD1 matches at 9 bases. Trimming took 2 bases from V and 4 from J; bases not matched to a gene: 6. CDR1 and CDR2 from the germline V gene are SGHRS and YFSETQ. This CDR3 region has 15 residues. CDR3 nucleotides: TGCGCCAGCAGCTTCACCGGGACAGGGATCTATGGCTACACCTTC. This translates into CASSFTGTGIYGYTF.

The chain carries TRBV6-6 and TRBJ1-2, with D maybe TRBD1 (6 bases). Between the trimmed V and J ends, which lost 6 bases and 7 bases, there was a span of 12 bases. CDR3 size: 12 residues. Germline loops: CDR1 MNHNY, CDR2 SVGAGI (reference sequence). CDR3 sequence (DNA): TGTGCCAGCAGCGGGGGGCGCTCTGGCTACACCTTC. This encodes CASSGGRSGYTF.

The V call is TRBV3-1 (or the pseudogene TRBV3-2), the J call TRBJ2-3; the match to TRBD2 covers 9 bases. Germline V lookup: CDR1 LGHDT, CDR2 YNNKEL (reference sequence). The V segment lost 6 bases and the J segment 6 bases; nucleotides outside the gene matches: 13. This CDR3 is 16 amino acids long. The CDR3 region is CASRGSAGGRGDTQYF. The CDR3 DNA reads TGTGCCAGCAGGGGTTCAGCGGGGGGACGGGGGGATACGCAGTATTTT.

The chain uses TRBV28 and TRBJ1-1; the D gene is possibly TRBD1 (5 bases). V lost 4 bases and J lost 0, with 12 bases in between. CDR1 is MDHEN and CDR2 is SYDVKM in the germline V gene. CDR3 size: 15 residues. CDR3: CASSSTARMNTEAFF. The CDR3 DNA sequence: TGTGCCAGCAGTTCGACAGCTCGGATGAACACTGAAGCTTTCTTT.

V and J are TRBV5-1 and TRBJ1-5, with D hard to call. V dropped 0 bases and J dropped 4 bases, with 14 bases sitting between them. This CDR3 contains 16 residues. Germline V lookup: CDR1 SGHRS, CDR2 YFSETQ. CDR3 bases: TGCGCCAGCAGCTTGGTCCCGGGGATTACGAATCAGCCCCAGCATTTT. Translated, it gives CASSLVPGITNQPQHF.

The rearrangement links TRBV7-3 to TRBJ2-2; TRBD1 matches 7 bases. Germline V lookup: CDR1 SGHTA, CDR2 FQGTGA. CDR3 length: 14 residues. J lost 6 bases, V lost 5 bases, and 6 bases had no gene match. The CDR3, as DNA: TGTGCCAGCAGCCAAGACAGGGTGGCCGGGGAGCTGTTTTTT. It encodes CASSQDRVAGELFF.

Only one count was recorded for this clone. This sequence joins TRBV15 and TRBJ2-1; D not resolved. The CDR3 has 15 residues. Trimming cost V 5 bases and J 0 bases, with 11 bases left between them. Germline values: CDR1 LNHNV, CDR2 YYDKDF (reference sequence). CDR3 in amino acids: CATSAGRSSYNEQFF. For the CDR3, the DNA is TGTGCCACCAGCGCTGGCCGCAGCTCCTACAATGAGCAGTTCTTC.

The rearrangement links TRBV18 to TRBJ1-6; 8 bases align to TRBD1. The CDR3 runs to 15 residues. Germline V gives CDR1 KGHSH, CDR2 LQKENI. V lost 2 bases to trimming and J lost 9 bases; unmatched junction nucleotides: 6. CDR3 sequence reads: CASSPMTGVVSPLHF. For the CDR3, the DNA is TGTGCCAGCTCACCAATGACAGGGGTCGTTTCACCCCTCCACTTT.

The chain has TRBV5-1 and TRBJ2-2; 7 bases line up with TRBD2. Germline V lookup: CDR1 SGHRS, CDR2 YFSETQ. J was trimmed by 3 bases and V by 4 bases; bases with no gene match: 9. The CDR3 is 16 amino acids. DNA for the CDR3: TGCGCCAGCAGCATAAGACTAGCAGTCGACACCGGGGAGCTGTTTTTT. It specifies CASSIRLAVDTGELFF.

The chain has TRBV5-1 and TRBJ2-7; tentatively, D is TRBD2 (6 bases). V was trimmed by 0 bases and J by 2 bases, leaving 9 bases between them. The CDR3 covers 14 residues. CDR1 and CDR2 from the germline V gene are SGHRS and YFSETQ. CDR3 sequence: CASSLGGLTYEQYF. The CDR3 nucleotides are TGCGCCAGCAGCTTGGGTGGACTAACCTACGAGCAGTACTTC.

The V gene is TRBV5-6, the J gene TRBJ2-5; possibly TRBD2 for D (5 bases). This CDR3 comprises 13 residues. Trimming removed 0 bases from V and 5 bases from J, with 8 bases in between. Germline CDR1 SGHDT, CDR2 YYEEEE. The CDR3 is CASSLVEEETQYF. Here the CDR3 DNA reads TGTGCCAGCAGCTTGGTGGAGGAGGAGACCCAGTACTTC.

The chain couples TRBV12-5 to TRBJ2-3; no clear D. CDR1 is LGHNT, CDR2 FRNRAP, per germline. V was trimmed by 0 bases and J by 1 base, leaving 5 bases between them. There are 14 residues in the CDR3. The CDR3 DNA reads TGTGCTAGTGGTTTGGTACTGGGCACAGATACGCAGTATTTT. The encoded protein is CASGLVLGTDTQYF. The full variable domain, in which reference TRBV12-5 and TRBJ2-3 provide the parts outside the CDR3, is DARVTQTPRHKVTEMGQEVTMRCQPILGHNTVFWYRQTMMQGLELLAYFRNRAPLDDSGMPKDRFSAEMPDATLATLKIQPSEPRDSAVYFCASGLVLGTDTQYFGPGTRLTVL.

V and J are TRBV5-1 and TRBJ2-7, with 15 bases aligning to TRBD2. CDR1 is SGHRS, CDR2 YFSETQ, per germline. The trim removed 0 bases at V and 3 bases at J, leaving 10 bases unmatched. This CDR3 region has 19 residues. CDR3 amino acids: CASSLVGGLAGGPNYEQYF. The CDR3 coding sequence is TGCGCCAGCAGCTTGGTAGGGGGACTAGCGGGAGGCCCCAACTACGAGCAGTACTTC.

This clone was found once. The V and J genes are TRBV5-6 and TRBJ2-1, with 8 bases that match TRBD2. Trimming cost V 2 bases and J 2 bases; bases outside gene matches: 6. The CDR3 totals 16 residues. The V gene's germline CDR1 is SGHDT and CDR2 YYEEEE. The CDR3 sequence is CASSFSGAGAYNEQFF. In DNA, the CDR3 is TGTGCCAGCAGCTTCTCCGGAGCGGGAGCCTACAATGAGCAGTTCTTC.

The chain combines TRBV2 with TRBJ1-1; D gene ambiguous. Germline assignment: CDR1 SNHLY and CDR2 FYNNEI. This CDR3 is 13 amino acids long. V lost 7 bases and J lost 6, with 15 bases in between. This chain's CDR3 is CASNLGSGSEAFF. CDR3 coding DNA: TGTGCCAGCAACTTGGGCTCGGGGTCTGAAGCTTTCTTT.

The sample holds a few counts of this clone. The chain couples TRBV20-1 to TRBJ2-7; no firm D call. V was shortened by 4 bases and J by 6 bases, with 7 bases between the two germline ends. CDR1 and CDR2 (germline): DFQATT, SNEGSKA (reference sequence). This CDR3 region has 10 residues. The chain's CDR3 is CSAMYSEQYF. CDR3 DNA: TGCAGTGCTATGTATAGCGAGCAGTACTTC.

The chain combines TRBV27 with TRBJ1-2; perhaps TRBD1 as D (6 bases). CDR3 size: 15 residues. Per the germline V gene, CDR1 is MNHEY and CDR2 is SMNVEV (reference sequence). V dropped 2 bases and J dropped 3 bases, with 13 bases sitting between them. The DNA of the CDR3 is TGTGCCAGCAGTTTACATTCAGGGGTGGACTATGGCTACACCTTC. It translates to CASSLHSGVDYGYTF.